What follows are 13 T cell receptor beta chains derived from one specimen sequenced in a study of blood T cell repertoires in COVID-19 (TCRdb year 2020). To prepare the library, the immunoSEQ multiplex PCR assay was applied. The table comes from immuneACCESS by way of TCRdb, which keeps in-frame sequences with V and J called. Part of the clones is missing from these tables; in studies checked, under half for an unresolved V gene and the rest for unknown reasons. The table for this sample lists about 280,000 clones; about 88% of them were counted only once. The ten largest clones capture 11% of the sample. Sequencing was carried out using peripheral blood. These receptors came from a woman aged 25 to 39 with COVID-19, enrolled during active disease.

The chain carries TRBV29-1 and TRBJ1-1; D is possibly TRBD1 (5 bases). V lost 4 bases and J lost 8, with 11 bases in between. Germline-derived CDR1 and CDR2 are SQVTM and ANQGSEA. This CDR3 is built from 11 residues. As DNA, the CDR3 is TGCAGCGTTGCCCTGGGGCCAGAAGCTTTCTTT. This translates into CSVALGPEAFF.

The chain uses TRBV19 and TRBJ2-7, with D uncertain. From germline, CDR1 is LNHDA and CDR2 SQIVND (reference sequence). The CDR3 contains 14 residues. The germline V and J ends were trimmed by 5 bases and 2 bases, with 13 bases remaining between them. CDR3 sequence: CASSWAASTYEQYF. The DNA for the CDR3 is TGTGCCAGTAGTTGGGCAGCTTCCACCTACGAGCAGTACTTC.

The chain joins TRBV10-3 to TRBJ2-1, with 15 nucleotides matching TRBD2. Germline assignment: CDR1 ENHRY and CDR2 SYGVKD. V lost 4 bases, J lost 9 bases, and 1 base stayed unmatched. There are 14 residues in the CDR3. The CDR3 loop is CAISGGLAGGEQFF. In DNA, the CDR3 is TGTGCCATCAGTGGGGGACTAGCGGGAGGTGAGCAGTTCTTC.

Regarding this clone: The same CDR3 is also encoded by other DNA sequences in this sample. This sequence joins TRBV18 and TRBJ1-4, with 8 bases lining up with TRBD1. CDR1 is KGHSH and CDR2 is LQKENI in the germline V gene. Trimming took 3 bases from V and 8 from J; bases not matched to a gene: 5. The CDR3 extends over 14 amino acids. CDR3 DNA: TGTGCCAGCTCACCGCAGGGGGCTGGAGAAAAACTGTTTTTT. Amino acids: CASSPQGAGEKLFF.

The table lists this clone with a count of one. The V and J genes are TRBV5-8 and TRBJ2-7; 11 bases line up with TRBD1. The CDR3 consists of 15 residues. V was clipped by 4 bases and J by 3 bases; unmatched bases: 6. CDR1 and CDR2 from the germline V gene are SGHTS and YDEGEE. The CDR3 DNA reads as TGTGCCAGCAGCACCGGGACAGGGGGATACTACGAGCAGTACTTC. Translation gives CASSTGTGGYYEQYF.

The chain links TRBV6-5 to TRBJ2-7, with a weak D call TRBD1 (5 bases). CDR1 and CDR2 from the germline V gene are MNHEY and SVGAGI. CDR3 length: 11 residues. V was cut by 6 bases and J by 4 bases, with 7 bases left in between. The CDR3 spells CASSDSYEQYF. In nucleotides, the CDR3 is TGTGCCAGCAGCGACAGTTACGAGCAGTACTTC.

The CDR3 nucleotides are TGTGCCAGCAGCCGCCGGGACAGGGTTTTTGCTAATGAAAAACTGTTTTTT. Residues: CASSRRDRVFANEKLFF. The chain couples TRBV11-3 to TRBJ1-4; 9 bases agree with TRBD1. With 5 bases clipped from V and 3 bases from J, the junction kept 10 bases outside the gene matches. The CDR3 totals 17 residues. Germline CDR1 is SGHNT and CDR2 is YENEEA.

This clone came up a few times. The J gene is TRBJ2-7, the V gene TRBV6-2 or TRBV6-3, with D perhaps TRBD1 (6 bases). Germline values: CDR1 MNHEY, CDR2 SVGEGT. Trimming pared 6 bases from V and 3 bases from J, leaving 12 bases between. The CDR3 extends over 13 amino acids. The CDR3 region is CASSLVQGYEQYF. The CDR3 bases are TGTGCCAGCAGCCTAGTACAGGGCTACGAGCAGTACTTC.

The V and J genes are TRBV6-2 or TRBV6-3 and TRBJ1-2; D gene ambiguous. There are 12 residues in the CDR3. V shed 4 bases and J shed 8 bases, with 11 bases lying between them. Germline V lookup: CDR1 MNHEY, CDR2 SVGEGT. CDR3 amino acids: CASSFGREGYTF. The DNA of the CDR3 is TGTGCCAGCAGTTTCGGTCGTGAGGGCTACACCTTC.

This chain joins TRBV6-2 or TRBV6-3 and TRBJ2-3; D ambiguous. V lost 4 bases and J lost 0, with 5 bases in between. CDR1 and CDR2 (germline): MNHEY, SVGEGT. The CDR3 covers 13 residues. CDR3 protein: CASSWQSTDTQYF. The CDR3 region has the DNA TGTGCCAGCAGTTGGCAGAGCACAGATACGCAGTATTTT.

The chain links TRBV7-6 to TRBJ1-2; unclear D gene. The CDR3 has 16 amino acids. The V and J ends lost 5 bases and 1 base respectively, with 17 bases between them. The germline V gene encodes CDR1 SGHVS and CDR2 FNYEAQ. CDR3 coding DNA: TGTGCCAGCAGCCCGGTTTCCAGAGGAGGTAACTATGGCTACACCTTC. Amino acid sequence: CASSPVSRGGNYGYTF.

CDR3 nucleotide sequence: TGCAGCGGAAAGCAGGGGGCAGCCGGGGAGCTGTTTTTT. This codes for CSGKQGAAGELFF. This chain uses TRBV29-1 with TRBJ2-2; 8 bases match TRBD1. In germline, CDR1 is SQVTM, CDR2 ANQGSEA. The CDR3 loop spans 13 amino acids. With 7 bases clipped from V and 6 bases from J, the junction kept 7 bases outside the gene matches.

The V and J genes are TRBV5-5 and TRBJ1-5, with D hard to call. Trimming removed 4 bases from V and 0 bases from J, with 11 bases in between. The CDR3 extends over 15 amino acids. Germline values: CDR1 SGHKS, CDR2 YYEKEE (reference sequence). CDR3 amino acids: CASSLTRDSNQPQHF. Written as DNA, the CDR3 is TGTGCCAGCAGCCTGACACGAGATAGCAATCAGCCCCAGCATTTT.